Here is one T cell receptor beta chain with its context. The data belong to a study of blood T cell repertoires in COVID-19. Looking at the study overall: Donors in the United States, Italy and Spain gave samples during acute or convalescent COVID-19. In each case, the material was cDNA or gDNA derived from T cells, B-cell-depleted T cells, or PBMCs.

Under the authors' procedure: Nucleated cell number was recorded as an estimate derived from reference gene primer amplification. Here immunoSEQ multiplex PCR was the method, and the copy in TCRdb shows in-frame clones only, minus some. For V, J and clone size, that table is used; D and trimming come from the DNA. The sample has some 100,000 clones; approximately 90% are singletons. CDR3 length: 15 amino acids. V lost 1 base to trimming and J lost 3 bases, with 13 bases between them. The V gene's germline CDR1 is LNHDA and CDR2 SQIVND (reference sequence). Sequencing was done on a sample of peripheral blood. The receptor was isolated from a human donor in a cohort sampled during active COVID-19. The chain combines TRBV19 with TRBJ2-7, with D perhaps TRBD2 (7 bases). The CDR3 bases are TGTGCCAGTAGTATAGGCGGGGGCGTTGTCTACGAGCAGTACTTC. Translating it yields CASSIGGGVVYEQYF.